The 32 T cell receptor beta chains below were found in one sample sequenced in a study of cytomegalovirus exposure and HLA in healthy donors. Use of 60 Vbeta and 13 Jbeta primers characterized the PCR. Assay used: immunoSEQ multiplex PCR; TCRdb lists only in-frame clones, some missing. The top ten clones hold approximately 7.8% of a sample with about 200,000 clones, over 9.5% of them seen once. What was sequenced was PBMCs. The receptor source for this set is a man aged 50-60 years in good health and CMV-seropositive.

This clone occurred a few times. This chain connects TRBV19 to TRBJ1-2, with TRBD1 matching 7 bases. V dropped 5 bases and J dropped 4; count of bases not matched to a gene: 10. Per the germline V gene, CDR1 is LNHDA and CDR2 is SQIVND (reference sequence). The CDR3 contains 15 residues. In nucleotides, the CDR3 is TGTGCCAGTAGTGCCGGGACAGAACGCTCCTATGGCTACACCTTC. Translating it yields CASSAGTERSYGYTF.

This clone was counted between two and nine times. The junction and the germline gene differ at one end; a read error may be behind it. CDR3 DNA sequence: TGTGCCAGCAGCGTCCTAACAGTGTGGAGCGGGAACGCTGAAGCTTTCTTT. Its protein is CASSVLTVWSGNAEAFF. The chain joins TRBV7-8 to TRBJ1-1; D not resolved. CDR1 and CDR2 from the germline V gene are SGHVS and FQNEAQ. This CDR3 has 17 residues.

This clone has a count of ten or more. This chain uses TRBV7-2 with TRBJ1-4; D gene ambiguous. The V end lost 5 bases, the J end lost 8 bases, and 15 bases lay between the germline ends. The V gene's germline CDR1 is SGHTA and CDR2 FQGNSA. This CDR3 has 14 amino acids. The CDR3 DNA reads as TGTGCCAGCAGCAGAGGAGGGATATCGGAAAAACTGTTTTTT. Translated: CASSRGGISEKLFF.

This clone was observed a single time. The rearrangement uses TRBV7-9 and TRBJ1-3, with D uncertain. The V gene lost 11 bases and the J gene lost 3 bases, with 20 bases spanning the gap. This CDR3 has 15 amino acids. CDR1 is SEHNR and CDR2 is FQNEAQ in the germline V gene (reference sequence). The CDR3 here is CASQTGDPFGNTIYF. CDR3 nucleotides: TGTGCCTCCCAAACGGGAGACCCTTTTGGAAACACCATATATTTT.

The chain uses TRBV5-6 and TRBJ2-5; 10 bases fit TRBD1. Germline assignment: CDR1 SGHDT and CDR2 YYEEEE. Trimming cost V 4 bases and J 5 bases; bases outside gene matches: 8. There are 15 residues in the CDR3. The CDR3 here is CASSGQRDRGETQYF. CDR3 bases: TGTGCCAGCAGCGGCCAGCGGGACAGGGGTGAGACCCAGTACTTC. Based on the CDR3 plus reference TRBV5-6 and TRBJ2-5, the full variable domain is DAGVTQSPTHLIKTRGQQVTLRCSPKSGHDTVSWYQQALGQGPQFIFQYYEEEERQRGNFPDRFSGHQFPNYSSELNVNALLLGDSALYLCASSGQRDRGETQYFGPGTRLLVL.

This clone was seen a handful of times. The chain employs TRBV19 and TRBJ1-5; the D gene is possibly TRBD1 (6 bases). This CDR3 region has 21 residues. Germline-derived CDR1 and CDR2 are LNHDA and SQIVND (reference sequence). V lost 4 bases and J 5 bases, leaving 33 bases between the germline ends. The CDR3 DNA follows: TGTGCCAGTAGTACTAGTAGGGGGACGGCCGAATACAGACATGGGGATCAGCCCCAGCATTTT. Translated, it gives CASSTSRGTAEYRHGDQPQHF. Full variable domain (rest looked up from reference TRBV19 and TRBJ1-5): DGGITQSPKYLFRKEGQNVTLSCEQNLNHDAMYWYRQDPGQGLRLIYYSQIVNDFQKGDIAEGYSVSREKKESFPLTVTSAQKNPTAFYLCASSTSRGTAEYRHGDQPQHFGDGTRLSIL.

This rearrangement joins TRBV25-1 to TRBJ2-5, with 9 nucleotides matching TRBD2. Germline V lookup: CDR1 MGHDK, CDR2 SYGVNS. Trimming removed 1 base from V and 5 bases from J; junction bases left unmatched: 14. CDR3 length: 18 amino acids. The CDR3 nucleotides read TGTGCCAGCAGTGAATTAATGGGCGGGGGGGCCGGAAGGGAGACCCAGTACTTC. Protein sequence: CASSELMGGGAGRETQYF. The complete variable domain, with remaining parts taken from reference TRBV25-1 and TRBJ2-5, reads EADIYQTPRYLVIGTGKKITLECSQTMGHDKMYWYQQDPGMELHLIHYSYGVNSTEKGDLSSESTVSRIRTEHFPLTLESARPSHTSQYLCASSELMGGGAGRETQYFGPGTRLLVL.

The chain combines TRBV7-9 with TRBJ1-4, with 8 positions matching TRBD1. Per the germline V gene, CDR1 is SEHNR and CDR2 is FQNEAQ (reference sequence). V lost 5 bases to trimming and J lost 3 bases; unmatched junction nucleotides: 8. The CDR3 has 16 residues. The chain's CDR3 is CASSPSDRAANEKLFF. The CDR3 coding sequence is TGTGCCAGCAGCCCCTCGGACAGGGCTGCTAATGAAAAACTGTTTTTT.

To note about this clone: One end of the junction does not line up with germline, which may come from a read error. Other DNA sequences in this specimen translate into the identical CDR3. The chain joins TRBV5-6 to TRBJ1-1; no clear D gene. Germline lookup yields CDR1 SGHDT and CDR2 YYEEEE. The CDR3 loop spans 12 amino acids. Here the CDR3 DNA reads TGTGCCAGCAGCTTCAATGGAGCCGAAGCTTTCTTC. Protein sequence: CASSFNGAEAFF.

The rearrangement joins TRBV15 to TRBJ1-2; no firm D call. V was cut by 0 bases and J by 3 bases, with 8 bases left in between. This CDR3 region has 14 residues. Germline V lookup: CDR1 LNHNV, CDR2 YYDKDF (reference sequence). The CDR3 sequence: CATSRDPQHYGYTF. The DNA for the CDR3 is TGTGCCACCAGCAGAGATCCACAGCACTATGGCTACACCTTC.

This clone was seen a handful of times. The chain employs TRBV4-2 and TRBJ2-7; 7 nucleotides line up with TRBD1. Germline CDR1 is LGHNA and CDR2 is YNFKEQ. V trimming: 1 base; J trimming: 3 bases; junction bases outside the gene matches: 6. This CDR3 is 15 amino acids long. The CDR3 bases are TGTGCCAGCAGCCAAGGTACGGGACAGCTCTACGAGCAGTACTTC. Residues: CASSQGTGQLYEQYF.

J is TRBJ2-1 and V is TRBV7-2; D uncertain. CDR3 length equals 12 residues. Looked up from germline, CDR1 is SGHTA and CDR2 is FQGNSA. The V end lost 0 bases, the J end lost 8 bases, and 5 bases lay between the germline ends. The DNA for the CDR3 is TGTGCCAGCAGCTTAGCCCTTTATGAGCAGTTCTTC. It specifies CASSLALYEQFF.

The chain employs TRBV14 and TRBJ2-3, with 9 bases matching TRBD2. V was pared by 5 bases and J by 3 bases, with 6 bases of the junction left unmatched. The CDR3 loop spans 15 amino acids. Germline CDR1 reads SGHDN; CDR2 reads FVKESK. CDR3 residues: CASSSSSGETDTQYF. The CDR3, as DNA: TGTGCCAGCAGCTCTTCTAGCGGGGAAACAGATACGCAGTATTTT.

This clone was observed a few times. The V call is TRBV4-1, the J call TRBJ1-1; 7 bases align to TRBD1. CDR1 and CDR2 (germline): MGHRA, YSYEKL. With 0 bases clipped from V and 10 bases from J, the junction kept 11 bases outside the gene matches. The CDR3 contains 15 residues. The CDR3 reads CASSQDSRGKVRAFF. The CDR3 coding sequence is TGCGCCAGCAGCCAAGACAGCAGGGGGAAGGTGCGAGCTTTCTTT.

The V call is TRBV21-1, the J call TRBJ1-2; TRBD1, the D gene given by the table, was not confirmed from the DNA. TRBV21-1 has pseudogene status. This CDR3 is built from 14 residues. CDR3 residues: CASGHCLPNYGYTF. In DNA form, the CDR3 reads TGTGCCAGCGGCCATTGTCTCCCTAACTATGGCTACACCTTC.

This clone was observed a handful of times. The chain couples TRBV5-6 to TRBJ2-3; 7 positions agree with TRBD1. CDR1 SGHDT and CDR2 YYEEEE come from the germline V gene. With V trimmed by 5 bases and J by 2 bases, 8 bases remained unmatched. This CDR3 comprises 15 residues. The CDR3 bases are TGTGCCAGCAGTCAGACCGGGACAGTCACAGATACGCAGTATTTT. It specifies CASSQTGTVTDTQYF. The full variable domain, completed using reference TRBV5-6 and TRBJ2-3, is DAGVTQSPTHLIKTRGQQVTLRCSPKSGHDTVSWYQQALGQGPQFIFQYYEEEERQRGNFPDRFSGHQFPNYSSELNVNALLLGDSALYLCASSQTGTVTDTQYFGPGTRLTVL.

CDR3 residues: CASSLSSGGAYNEQFF. As DNA, the CDR3 is TGCGCCAGCAGCCTCTCTAGCGGGGGCGCCTACAATGAGCAGTTCTTC. This rearrangement joins TRBV5-1 to TRBJ2-1, with 10 nucleotides matching TRBD2. V shed 4 bases and J 2 bases; nucleotides not matched to a gene: 6. Germline V gene lookup returns CDR1 SGHRS and CDR2 YFSETQ. The CDR3 is made up of 16 amino acids.

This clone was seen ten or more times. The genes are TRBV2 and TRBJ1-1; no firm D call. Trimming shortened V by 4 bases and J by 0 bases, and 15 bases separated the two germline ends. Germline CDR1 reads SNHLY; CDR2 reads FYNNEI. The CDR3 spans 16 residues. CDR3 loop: CASSVPSGRMNTEAFF. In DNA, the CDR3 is TGTGCCAGCAGTGTCCCGTCGGGAAGAATGAACACTGAAGCTTTCTTT. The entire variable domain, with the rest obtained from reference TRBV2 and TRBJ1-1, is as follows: EPEVTQTPSHQVTQMGQEVILRCVPISNHLYFYWYRQILGQKVEFLVSFYNNEISEKSEIFDDQFSVERPDGSNFTLKIRSTKLEDSAMYFCASSVPSGRMNTEAFFGQGTRLTVV.

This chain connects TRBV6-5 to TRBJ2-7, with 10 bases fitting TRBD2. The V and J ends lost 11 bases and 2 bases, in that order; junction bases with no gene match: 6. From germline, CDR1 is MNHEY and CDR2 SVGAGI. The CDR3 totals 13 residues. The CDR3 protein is CAARLAGPYEQYF. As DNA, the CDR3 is TGTGCCGCCCGACTAGCGGGTCCCTACGAGCAGTACTTC.

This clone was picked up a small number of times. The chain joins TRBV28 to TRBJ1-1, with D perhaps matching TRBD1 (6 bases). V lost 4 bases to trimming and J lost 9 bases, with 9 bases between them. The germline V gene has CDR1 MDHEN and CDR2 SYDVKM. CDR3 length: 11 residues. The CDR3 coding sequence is TGTGCCAGCAGTTCACGGGACAAAGCTTTCTTT. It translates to CASSSRDKAFF. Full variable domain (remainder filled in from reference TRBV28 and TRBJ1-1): DVKVTQSSRYLVKRTGEKVFLECVQDMDHENMFWYRQDPGLGLRLIYFSYDVKMKEKGDIPEGYSVSREKKERFSLILESASTNQTSMYLCASSSRDKAFFGQGTRLTVV.

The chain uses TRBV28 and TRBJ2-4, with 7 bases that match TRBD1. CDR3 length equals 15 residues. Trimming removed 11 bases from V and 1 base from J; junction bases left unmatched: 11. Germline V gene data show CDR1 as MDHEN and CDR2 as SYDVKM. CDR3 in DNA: TGTGCCGGGCCTCAGGGGGTTCAGGCCAAAAACATTCAGTACTTC. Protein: CAGPQGVQAKNIQYF. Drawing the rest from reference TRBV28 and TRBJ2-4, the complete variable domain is DVKVTQSSRYLVKRTGEKVFLECVQDMDHENMFWYRQDPGLGLRLIYFSYDVKMKEKGDIPEGYSVSREKKERFSLILESASTNQTSMYLCAGPQGVQAKNIQYFGAGTRLSVL.

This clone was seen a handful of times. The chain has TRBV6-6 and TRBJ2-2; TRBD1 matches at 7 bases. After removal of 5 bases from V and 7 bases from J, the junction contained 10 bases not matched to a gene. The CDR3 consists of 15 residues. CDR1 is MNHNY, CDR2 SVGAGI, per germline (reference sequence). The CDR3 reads CASSAQGVKGGELFF. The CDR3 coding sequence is TGTGCCAGCAGTGCCCAGGGGGTGAAGGGCGGGGAGCTGTTTTTT.

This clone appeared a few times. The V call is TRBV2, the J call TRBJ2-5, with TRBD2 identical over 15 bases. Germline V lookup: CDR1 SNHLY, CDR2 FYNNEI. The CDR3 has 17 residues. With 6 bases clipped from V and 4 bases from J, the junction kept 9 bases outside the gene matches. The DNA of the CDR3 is TGTGCCAGCAGCGCCGGACTAGCGGGGGGGAACGGAGAGACCCAGTACTTC. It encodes CASSAGLAGGNGETQYF.

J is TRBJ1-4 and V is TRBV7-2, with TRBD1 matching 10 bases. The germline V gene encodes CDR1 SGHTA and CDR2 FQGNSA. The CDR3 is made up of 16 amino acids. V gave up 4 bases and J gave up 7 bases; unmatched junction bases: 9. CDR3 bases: TGTGCCAGCAGCTACATGCCGGGACAGGGGTTTGAAAAACTGTTTTTT. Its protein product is CASSYMPGQGFEKLFF.

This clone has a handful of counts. The CDR3 nucleotides read TGTGCCAGCAGCCCGGGGGGTAGCACAGATACGCAGTATTTT. Protein: CASSPGGSTDTQYF. This chain uses TRBV11-3 with TRBJ2-3; 7 bases line up with TRBD2. After removal of 5 bases from V and 0 bases from J, the junction contained 2 bases not matched to a gene. The CDR3 consists of 14 residues. Germline-derived CDR1 and CDR2 are SGHNT and YENEEA.

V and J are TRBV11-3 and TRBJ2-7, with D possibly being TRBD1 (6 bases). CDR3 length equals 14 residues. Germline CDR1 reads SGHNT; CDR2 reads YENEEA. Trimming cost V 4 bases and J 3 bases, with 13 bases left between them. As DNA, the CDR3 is TGTGCCAGCAGCTCGGGACAACCAGACTACGAGCAGTACTTC. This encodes CASSSGQPDYEQYF.

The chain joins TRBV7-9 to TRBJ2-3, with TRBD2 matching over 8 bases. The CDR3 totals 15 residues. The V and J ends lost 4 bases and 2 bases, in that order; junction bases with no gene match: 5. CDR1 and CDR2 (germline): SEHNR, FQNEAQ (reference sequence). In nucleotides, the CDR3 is TGTGCCAGCAGCTCTGGAGCGGGGGCCACAGATACGCAGTATTTT. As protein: CASSSGAGATDTQYF. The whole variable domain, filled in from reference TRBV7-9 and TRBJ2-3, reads DTGVSQNPRHKITKRGQNVTFRCDPISEHNRLYWYRQTLGQGPEFLTYFQNEAQLEKSRLLSDRFSAERPKGSFSTLEIQRTEQGDSAMYLCASSSGAGATDTQYFGPGTRLTVL.

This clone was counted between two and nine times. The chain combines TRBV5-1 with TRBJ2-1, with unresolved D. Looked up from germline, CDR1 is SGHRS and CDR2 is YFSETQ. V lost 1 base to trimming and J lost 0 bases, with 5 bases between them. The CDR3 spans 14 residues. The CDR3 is CASSLPSSYNEQFF. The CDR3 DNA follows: TGCGCCAGCAGCTTGCCGAGCTCCTACAATGAGCAGTTCTTC. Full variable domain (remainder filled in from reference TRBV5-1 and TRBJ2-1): KAGVTQTPRYLIKTRGQQVTLSCSPISGHRSVSWYQQTPGQGLQFLFEYFSETQRNKGNFPGRFSGRQFSNSRSEMNVSTLELGDSALYLCASSLPSSYNEQFFGPGTRLTVL.

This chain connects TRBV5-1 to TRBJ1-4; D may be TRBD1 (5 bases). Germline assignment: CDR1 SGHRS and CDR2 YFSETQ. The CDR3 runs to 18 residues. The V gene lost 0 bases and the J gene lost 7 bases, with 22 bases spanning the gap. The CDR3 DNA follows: TGCGCCAGCAGCTTGGCCGGGGGTCCAGGACATTACACTGAAAAACTGTTTTTT. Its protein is CASSLAGGPGHYTEKLFF.

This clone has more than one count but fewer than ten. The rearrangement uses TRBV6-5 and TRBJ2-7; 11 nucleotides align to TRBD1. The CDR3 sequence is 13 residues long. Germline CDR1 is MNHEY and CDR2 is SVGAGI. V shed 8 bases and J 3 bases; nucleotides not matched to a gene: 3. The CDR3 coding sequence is TGTGCCAGCGGGGGACAGGGGGGCTACGAGCAGTACTTC. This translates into CASGGQGGYEQYF.

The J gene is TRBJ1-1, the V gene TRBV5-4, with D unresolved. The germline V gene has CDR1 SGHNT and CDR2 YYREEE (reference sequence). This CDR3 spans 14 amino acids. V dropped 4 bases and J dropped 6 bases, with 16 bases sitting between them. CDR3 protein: CASSPDGLRAEAFF. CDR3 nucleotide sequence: TGTGCCAGCAGCCCCGACGGGTTGCGGGCTGAAGCTTTCTTT.

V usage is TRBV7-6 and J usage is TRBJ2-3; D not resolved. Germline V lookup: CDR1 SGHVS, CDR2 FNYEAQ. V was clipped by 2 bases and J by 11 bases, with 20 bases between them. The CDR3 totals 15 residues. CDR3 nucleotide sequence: TGTGCCAGCAGCTTACCTCCAGGCAGTCCCAGAGAGCAGTATTTT. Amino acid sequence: CASSLPPGSPREQYF.